The T cell receptor (beta chain) described here comes from a study of blood T cell repertoires in COVID-19. Background on the study: The study drew acute and convalescent COVID-19 samples from the United States, Italy and Spain. The cDNA or gDNA used as material had been derived from T cells, B-cell-depleted T cells, or PBMCs.

This clone was observed a few times. The CDR3 loop spans 15 amino acids. Germline V gives CDR1 SGHAT, CDR2 FQNNGV. The V gene end was trimmed by 2 bases and the J gene end by 6 bases; junction bases not matched to a gene: 10. In the original workflow: Counts of nucleated cells, estimated from reference gene primer amplification, were obtained. The protocol was immunoSEQ multiplex PCR, while the TCRdb copy is restricted to in-frame clones and leaves out a portion. V and J calls and clone size come straight from that table; D and trimming were deduced from the DNA. The table lists around 230,000 clones, around 87% of them singletons, with 7.2% in the top ten.

The sequence was collected from a man aged 55 to 70 who had recovered from COVID-19. Sample: peripheral blood. This sequence joins TRBV11-2 and TRBJ2-7, with 7 nucleotides matching TRBD1. The CDR3 DNA sequence: TGTGCCAGCAGCTTAAGGGCTGGGACAGCGCGCGAGCAGTACTTC. Translating it yields CASSLRAGTAREQYF.